The T cell receptor (beta chain) described here comes from a study of breast tumors, draining lymph nodes, adjacent tissues. Whole-study findings and limits: Luminal-like breast cancer showed significantly greater tumor-nontumor repertoire similarity than basal-like breast cancer did. Compared with lymph nodes, tumors were less diverse; compared with nontumor tissue, more. Data fit most tumor T cells coming from lymph node, expanding in tumor. That most tumor T cells come from lymph nodes remained unproven.

The lymph nodes were axillary draining lymph nodes from breast cancer patients. The V segment lost 5 bases and the J segment 1 base; nucleotides outside the gene matches: 8. CDR3 length: 16 residues. Each CDR3 protein is one row after TCRdb ran MiXCR on the multiplex PCR reads. The data show about 230,000 distinct CDR3 sequences, roughly 30% seen once. This clonotype showed up just once. Its antigen remains unknown. The receptor's source is a female donor with breast cancer. Some clones in this sample may be carry-over from other donors' samples. The sample comprised axillary lymph node tissue. The chain is built from TRBV12-3 or TRBV12-4 and TRBJ2-3, with 8 bases lining up with TRBD1. CDR3 sequence reads: CASSRRDRIGTDTQYF. For the CDR3, the DNA is TGTGCCAGCAGTCGCCGGGACAGGATCGGCACAGATACGCAGTATTTT.